This record looks at one T cell receptor beta chain sequence and its context. The data derive from a study of T cells in Graves' hyperthyroidism and ophthalmopathy. The germline V gene encodes CDR1 MNHNS and CDR2 SASEGT. V was cut by 6 bases and J by 6 bases, with 18 bases left in between. This CDR3 is 15 amino acids long. Amplification of TCR beta CDR3 regions was performed using RNA transcripts as template. First-round RT-PCR of the TCR CDR3 relied on the HTBI primer set. TCRdb redid the calling of the multiplex PCR reads with MiXCR, one entry per CDR3 protein. The table has about 260,000 distinct CDR3 sequences, roughly 17% seen once; the top ten hold less than 35%.

The sample comprised blood. The receptor was isolated from a woman aged 18-29 years with Graves' ophthalmopathy. V gene TRBV6-1 combines with J gene TRBJ2-4; D not certain. CDR3 sequence reads: CASSPTPAYPNIQYF. The CDR3 DNA sequence: TGTGCCAGCAGCCCAACTCCCGCATATCCAAACATTCAGTACTTC.